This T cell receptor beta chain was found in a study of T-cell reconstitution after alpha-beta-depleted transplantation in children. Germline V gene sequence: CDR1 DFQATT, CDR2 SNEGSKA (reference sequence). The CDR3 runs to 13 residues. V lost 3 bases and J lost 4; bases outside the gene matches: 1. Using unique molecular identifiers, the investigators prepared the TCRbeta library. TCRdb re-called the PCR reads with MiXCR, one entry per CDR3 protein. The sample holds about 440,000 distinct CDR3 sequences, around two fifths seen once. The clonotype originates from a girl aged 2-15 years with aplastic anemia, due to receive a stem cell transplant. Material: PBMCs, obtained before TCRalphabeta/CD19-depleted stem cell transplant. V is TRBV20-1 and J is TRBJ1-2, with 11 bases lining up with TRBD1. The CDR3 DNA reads TGCAGTGCTAGGGACAGGGGGCTCTATGGCTACACCTTC. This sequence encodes CSARDRGLYGYTF.